Below are 32 T cell receptor beta chains sequenced from a single sample in a study of technical replicates of blood from a handful of donors. The protocol was immunoSEQ multiplex PCR, while the TCRdb copy is restricted to in-frame clones and leaves out a portion. The sample carries more than 80,000 clones, just over 95% recorded once. Input material: T cells isolated from PBMCs. These receptor sequences come from a human donor in good health.

The rearrangement links TRBV11-3 to TRBJ2-6; D remains ambiguous. Germline V CDR1 and CDR2: SGHNT, YENEEA. The ends were cut back, 5 bases at V and 2 bases at J, with 10 bases in the middle. CDR3 length: 15 amino acids. CDR3 nucleotides: TGTGCCAGCAGCAGAGGCGTGGCTGGGGCCAACGTCCTGACTTTC. Translating it yields CASSRGVAGANVLTF.

The rearrangement uses TRBV5-6 and TRBJ1-1; 12 nucleotides line up with TRBD1. CDR3 size: 16 residues. Trimming took 4 bases from V and 0 from J; bases not matched to a gene: 4. CDR1 and CDR2 (germline): SGHDT, YYEEEE. This chain's CDR3 is CASSRGQGALNTEAFF. DNA for the CDR3: TGTGCCAGCAGCCGGGGACAGGGGGCGCTGAACACTGAAGCTTTCTTT.

This chain connects TRBV6-1 to TRBJ2-7, with D maybe TRBD1 (5 bases). CDR3 length: 13 residues. V dropped 1 base and J dropped 3 bases, with 7 bases sitting between them. CDR1 is MNHNS and CDR2 is SASEGT in the germline V gene. The CDR3 bases are TGTGCCAGCAGTGAAGACAGGATCTACGAGCAGTACTTC. Translating it yields CASSEDRIYEQYF.

J is TRBJ2-6 and V is TRBV5-1; 7 bases line up with TRBD1. The V and J ends lost 2 bases and 3 bases, in that order; junction bases with no gene match: 14. Germline V gene lookup returns CDR1 SGHRS and CDR2 YFSETQ. The CDR3 contains 19 residues. As DNA, the CDR3 is TGCGCCAGCAGCTTACAACTGACAGGGATACAGTATGGGGCCAACGTCCTGACTTTC. Its protein is CASSLQLTGIQYGANVLTF.

The V gene is TRBV9, the J gene TRBJ2-7; a weak D match, TRBD2 (6 bases). With 0 bases removed from V and 4 bases from J, the gap between germline ends came to 8 bases. Germline lookup yields CDR1 SGDLS and CDR2 YYNGEE. CDR3 length: 13 amino acids. The CDR3 region has the DNA TGTGCCAGCAGCGTAGTTAGCGGATACGAGCAGTACTTC. Amino acid sequence: CASSVVSGYEQYF.

In regard to this clone: An end of the junction does not agree with germline; a read error may underlie this. The chain recombines TRBV7-7 with TRBJ2-5, with D perhaps TRBD1 (6 bases). CDR3 length: 14 residues. CDR1 and CDR2 from the germline V gene are SSHAT and FNYEAQ (reference sequence). The CDR3 nucleotides are TGTGCTAGCAGCCGCCAGGGGAGTCGCGAGACCCAGTACTTC. Amino acid sequence: CASSRQGSRETQYF.

This chain uses TRBV5-1 with TRBJ2-1; TRBD2 agrees at 9 bases. The CDR3 covers 14 residues. The germline CDR1 and CDR2 sequences are SGHRS and YFSETQ. The V and J ends lost 4 bases and 9 bases, in that order; junction bases with no gene match: 8. CDR3 protein: CASSGVAGAGEQFF. The CDR3 DNA reads as TGCGCCAGCAGCGGAGTAGCGGGAGCCGGTGAGCAGTTCTTC.

Remarks on this clone: At one end the junction does not follow the germline gene, possibly because of a read error. This chain joins TRBV5-4 and TRBJ2-3, with D possibly being TRBD1 (5 bases). The CDR3 length is 12 residues. Germline V lookup: CDR1 SGHNT, CDR2 YYREEE (reference sequence). Here the CDR3 reads CASSLDGDSTGF. CDR3 in DNA: TGTGCCAGCAGCTTGGATGGCGACAGTACTGGCTTT.

This chain joins TRBV29-1 and TRBJ2-3, with 9 bases lining up with TRBD2. Germline V lookup: CDR1 SQVTM, CDR2 ANQGSEA. V was clipped by 0 bases and J by 1 base; unmatched bases: 5. The CDR3 sequence is 16 residues long. The CDR3 bases are TGCAGCGTTGAAGAGGGACTAGCTCAGGGCACAGATACGCAGTATTTT. Protein: CSVEEGLAQGTDTQYF.

This sequence joins TRBV4-2 and TRBJ2-1; 14 bases map to TRBD2. CDR1 and CDR2 (germline): LGHNA, YNFKEQ. With 1 base clipped from V and 0 bases from J, the junction kept 5 bases outside the gene matches. This CDR3 contains 19 residues. The CDR3, as DNA: TGTGCCAGCAGCCAAGGACTAGCGGGAGGGCCGAGCTCCTACAATGAGCAGTTCTTC. This sequence encodes CASSQGLAGGPSSYNEQFF.

This clone was detected once. Written as DNA, the CDR3 is TGTGCCAGCAGCTGGCAGGGGGGAAGAACTGAAGCTTTCTTT. Its protein product is CASSWQGGRTEAFF. The gene calls are TRBV7-8 and TRBJ1-1, with 7 bases matching TRBD1. The CDR3 is 14 residues long. CDR1 and CDR2 (germline): SGHVS, FQNEAQ. V dropped 4 bases and J dropped 5; count of bases not matched to a gene: 7.

A word on this clone: The sample contains more than one DNA sequence encoding this CDR3. V gene TRBV5-6 combines with J gene TRBJ1-2, with D uncertain. The V end was cut by 1 base, the J end by 5 bases, with 6 bases between. Per the germline V gene, CDR1 is SGHDT and CDR2 is YYEEEE. The CDR3 is 12 residues long. The CDR3 reads CASSLTDYGYTF. The CDR3 coding sequence is TGTGCCAGCAGCTTGACAGATTATGGCTACACCTTC. Based on the CDR3 plus reference TRBV5-6 and TRBJ1-2, the full variable domain is DAGVTQSPTHLIKTRGQQVTLRCSPKSGHDTVSWYQQALGQGPQFIFQYYEEEERQRGNFPDRFSGHQFPNYSSELNVNALLLGDSALYLCASSLTDYGYTFGSGTRLTVV.

The chain uses TRBV7-8 and TRBJ2-3; 9 bases match TRBD2. The length of the CDR3 is 15 residues. In germline, CDR1 is SGHVS, CDR2 FQNEAQ. Unmatched junction bases numbered 6, after V lost 6 bases and J lost 2 bases. CDR3 protein: CASSRLAGSTDTQYF. The CDR3 coding sequence is TGTGCCAGCAGTCGGCTAGCGGGATCCACAGATACGCAGTATTTT.

The chain carries TRBV11-2 and TRBJ2-2, with 9 bases aligning to TRBD2. The CDR3 spans 15 residues. Trimming cost V 10 bases and J 5 bases; bases outside gene matches: 11. Germline lookup yields CDR1 SGHAT and CDR2 FQNNGV. For the CDR3, the DNA is TGTGCCACCATCCGGCTAGCGGGATTAACCGGGGAGCTGTTTTTT. Residues: CATIRLAGLTGELFF.

This chain links TRBV2 with TRBJ2-3; TRBD2 agrees at 9 bases. The V gene end was trimmed by 6 bases and the J gene end by 4 bases; junction bases not matched to a gene: 11. The CDR3 contains 16 residues. The germline CDR1 and CDR2 sequences are SNHLY and FYNNEI. The CDR3 coding sequence is TGTGCCAGCAGAGTACCGGGACTAGCTGACCCAGATACGCAGTATTTT. Its protein product is CASRVPGLADPDTQYF.

The rearrangement links TRBV18 to TRBJ2-2, with D tentatively TRBD2 (5 bases). Germline-derived CDR1 and CDR2 are KGHSH and LQKENI. CDR3 size: 16 residues. V lost 3 bases to trimming and J lost 6 bases, with 17 bases between them. CDR3 region: CASSPSLSEEAGELFF. The DNA for the CDR3 is TGTGCCAGCTCACCTTCCCTGAGCGAGGAGGCCGGGGAGCTGTTTTTT.

The chain employs TRBV5-4 and TRBJ2-3; 8 bases agree with TRBD1. This CDR3 is built from 14 residues. J was trimmed by 4 bases and V by 7 bases; bases with no gene match: 8. Germline loops: CDR1 SGHNT, CDR2 YYREEE (reference sequence). The DNA for the CDR3 is TGTGCCAGCGGCCGGACAGGGTTGGCAGATACGCAGTATTTT. Amino acids: CASGRTGLADTQYF.

V is TRBV7-9 and J is TRBJ1-4; D is ambiguous. Germline values: CDR1 SEHNR, CDR2 FQNEAQ (reference sequence). The germline V and J ends were trimmed by 5 bases and 7 bases, with 14 bases remaining between them. This CDR3 is built from 14 residues. CDR3 sequence (DNA): TGTGCCAGCAGCGCGCCGGGAGTCGTTGAAAAACTGTTTTTT. It is translated as CASSAPGVVEKLFF.

The genes are TRBV6-1 and TRBJ2-5, with 14 bases lining up with TRBD2. The CDR3 contains 15 residues. V was pared by 6 bases and J by 5 bases, with 5 bases of the junction left unmatched. The germline V gene has CDR1 MNHNS and CDR2 SASEGT. This CDR3 is CASRGTSGRWETQYF. For the CDR3, the DNA is TGTGCCAGCAGGGGGACTAGCGGGAGATGGGAGACCCAGTACTTC.

In DNA, the CDR3 is TGTGCCAGCAGTTTGCAGGGTTTACTCTCTGGGGCCAACGTCCTGACTTTC. This gives the protein CASSLQGLLSGANVLTF. The V and J genes are TRBV28 and TRBJ2-6; tentative D call: TRBD1 (5 bases). The germline V gene has CDR1 MDHEN and CDR2 SYDVKM. The CDR3 is 17 amino acids. The V end lost 3 bases, the J end lost 0 bases, and 12 bases lay between the germline ends. The full variable domain, with the rest looked up from reference TRBV28 and TRBJ2-6, is DVKVTQSSRYLVKRTGEKVFLECVQDMDHENMFWYRQDPGLGLRLIYFSYDVKMKEKGDIPEGYSVSREKKERFSLILESASTNQTSMYLCASSLQGLLSGANVLTFGAGSRLTVL.

V and J are TRBV6-5 and TRBJ1-5, with D perhaps TRBD1 (5 bases). The germline V and J ends were trimmed by 8 bases and 4 bases, with 15 bases remaining between them. The CDR3 is made up of 14 amino acids. Germline V gene sequence: CDR1 MNHEY, CDR2 SVGAGI. The CDR3 loop is CASLQGIKNQPQHF. CDR3 coding DNA: TGTGCCAGCCTCCAGGGTATAAAGAATCAGCCCCAGCATTTT.

J is TRBJ2-5 and V is TRBV29-1, with 12 nucleotides matching TRBD2. Germline lookup yields CDR1 SQVTM and CDR2 ANQGSEA. The CDR3 is made up of 14 amino acids. V shed 2 bases, J shed 4 bases, and the junction held 2 bases outside the gene matches. The CDR3: CSVELAGGGETQYF. The CDR3 DNA is TGCAGCGTTGAACTAGCGGGAGGGGGAGAGACCCAGTACTTC. Complete variable domain (other parts from reference TRBV29-1 and TRBJ2-5): SAVISQKPSRDICQRGTSLTIQCQVDSQVTMMFWYRQQPGQSLTLIATANQGSEATYESGFVIDKFPISRPNLTFSTLTVSNMSPEDSSIYLCSVELAGGGETQYFGPGTRLLVL.

CDR3: CASRGQAEETQYF. The CDR3 DNA reads as TGTGCCAGCAGAGGACAGGCCGAAGAGACCCAGTACTTC. This sequence joins TRBV9 and TRBJ2-5; 7 bases match TRBD1. This CDR3 spans 13 amino acids. The germline V gene has CDR1 SGDLS and CDR2 YYNGEE. V trimming: 5 bases; J trimming: 3 bases; junction bases outside the gene matches: 4.

V usage is TRBV25-1 and J usage is TRBJ2-1; the D gene is possibly TRBD2 (6 bases). The germline V and J ends were trimmed by 4 bases and 0 bases, with 13 bases remaining between them. The CDR3 has 16 amino acids. Germline V gives CDR1 MGHDK, CDR2 SYGVNS. The chain's CDR3 is CASSASAYSSYNEQFF. The CDR3 nucleotides are TGTGCCAGCAGTGCTAGCGCTTATAGCTCCTACAATGAGCAGTTCTTC.

This sequence joins TRBV6-1 and TRBJ2-5, with D tentatively TRBD2 (6 bases). The CDR3 contains 13 residues. Germline V gene lookup returns CDR1 MNHNS and CDR2 SASEGT. V shed 5 bases and J shed 1 base, with 8 bases lying between them. As DNA, the CDR3 is TGTGCCAGCAGTCGGGACTCCCAAGAGACCCAGTACTTC. Amino acids: CASSRDSQETQYF.

The chain has TRBV10-3 and TRBJ2-3; 7 bases map to TRBD2. Germline trimming cut 0 bases from V and 4 bases from J; bases unmatched to any gene: 13. Germline assignment: CDR1 ENHRY and CDR2 SYGVKD. This CDR3 is built from 18 residues. Here the CDR3 reads CAISESRASGIQADTQYF. The DNA for the CDR3 is TGTGCCATCAGTGAGTCGAGGGCTAGCGGAATACAGGCAGATACGCAGTATTTT.

This clone was picked up one time. The rearrangement links TRBV6-6 to TRBJ1-5; 8 positions agree with TRBD1. V was clipped by 6 bases and J by 7 bases; unmatched bases: 11. CDR3 size: 15 residues. Germline loops: CDR1 MNHNY, CDR2 SVGAGI (reference sequence). For the CDR3, the DNA is TGTGCCAGCAGAACCTCGACAGGGGATGAGCAGCCCCAGCATTTT. It specifies CASRTSTGDEQPQHF.

V usage is TRBV6-5 and J usage is TRBJ2-7, with 8 bases fitting TRBD1. Germline-derived CDR1 and CDR2 are MNHEY and SVGAGI. There are 14 residues in the CDR3. V gave up 2 bases and J gave up 6 bases; unmatched junction bases: 6. This chain's CDR3 is CASSYRQGLGEQYF. The CDR3, as DNA: TGTGCCAGCAGTTACCGACAGGGGTTAGGCGAGCAGTACTTC.

The chain has TRBV9 and TRBJ1-1; 7 bases match TRBD1. Germline V gives CDR1 SGDLS, CDR2 YYNGEE. Trimming took 4 bases from V and 1 from J; bases not matched to a gene: 4. The CDR3 has 14 residues. The CDR3 DNA reads TGTGCCAGCAGCCCTCGGACAGGGAACACTGAAGCTTTCTTT. Translated, it gives CASSPRTGNTEAFF.

The chain recombines TRBV7-2 with TRBJ2-3, with 12 bases matching TRBD2. V lost 1 base and J lost 6; bases outside the gene matches: 11. The CDR3 length is 18 residues. CDR1 is SGHTA and CDR2 is FQGNSA in the germline V gene. Here the CDR3 reads CASSLEGLAGGLRDTQYF. The CDR3 DNA follows: TGTGCCAGCAGCTTAGAGGGGCTAGCGGGAGGGCTGAGGGATACGCAGTATTTT.

The chain has TRBV30 and TRBJ2-1, with 13 bases fitting TRBD2. Germline V gives CDR1 GTSNPN, CDR2 SVGIG (reference sequence). V trimming: 2 bases; J trimming: 9 bases; junction bases outside the gene matches: 7. CDR3 length: 15 amino acids. The CDR3 loop is CAWSLTSGRDLEQFF. The CDR3 coding sequence is TGTGCCTGGAGTCTTACTAGCGGGAGGGATCTTGAGCAGTTCTTC.

V is TRBV19 and J is TRBJ1-1; weak D call: TRBD1 (5 bases). Trimming removed 7 bases from V and 2 bases from J, with 17 bases in between. The germline V gene encodes CDR1 LNHDA and CDR2 SQIVND (reference sequence). The CDR3 length is 15 residues. Written as DNA, the CDR3 is TGTGCCAGTAACCCACGGGGGGGGAGTAACACTGAAGCTTTCTTT. Residues: CASNPRGGSNTEAFF.